The 17 T cell receptor beta chains given below trace back to one sample, sequenced in a study of response to subunit inactivated influenza vaccine. TCRdb processed the RT-PCR reads anew with MiXCR; each CDR3 protein has one entry. The profile shows 500,000 or so distinct CDR3 sequences, about 10% of them singletons. Source: PBMCs from blood, taken more than 35 days after vaccination. These receptors were obtained from a man aged 50 to 59 who received an inactivated influenza vaccine.

This clonotype occurred a few times. This sequence joins TRBV12-5 and TRBJ1-1; TRBD1 agrees at 9 bases. V lost 3 bases and J lost 0; bases outside the gene matches: 2. The CDR3 contains 15 residues. CDR1 LGHNT and CDR2 FRNRAP come from the germline V gene. CDR3 sequence: CASGLGTGLNTEAFF. The CDR3 DNA is TGTGCTAGTGGTTTAGGGACAGGGTTGAACACTGAAGCTTTCTTT. Full variable domain (outside the CDR3, taken from reference TRBV12-5 and TRBJ1-1): DARVTQTPRHKVTEMGQEVTMRCQPILGHNTVFWYRQTMMQGLELLAYFRNRAPLDDSGMPKDRFSAEMPDATLATLKIQPSEPRDSAVYFCASGLGTGLNTEAFFGQGTRLTVV.

This clonotype has only a few counts. This chain uses TRBV7-9 with TRBJ2-3; D may match TRBD1 or TRBD2 (5 bases each). CDR1 SEHNR and CDR2 FQNEAQ come from the germline V gene (reference sequence). This CDR3 region has 15 residues. V was clipped by 5 bases and J by 1 base, with 13 bases between them. CDR3 sequence: CASSPRRGGTDTQYF. The CDR3 DNA reads as TGTGCCAGCAGCCCCCGAAGAGGGGGCACAGATACGCAGTATTTT. Together with reference TRBV7-9 and TRBJ2-3, the CDR3 gives the full variable domain: DTGVSQNPRHKITKRGQNVTFRCDPISEHNRLYWYRQTLGQGPEFLTYFQNEAQLEKSRLLSDRFSAERPKGSFSTLEIQRTEQGDSAMYLCASSPRRGGTDTQYFGPGTRLTVL.

In this sample, this clonotype turned up a few times. The chain is built from TRBV6-1 and TRBJ1-4; 8 bases are shared with TRBD1. The trim removed 5 bases at V and 4 bases at J, leaving 6 bases unmatched. This CDR3 is built from 15 residues. Germline lookup yields CDR1 MNHNS and CDR2 SASEGT. The CDR3 loop is CASSRIRGHNEKLFF. DNA of the CDR3: TGTGCCAGCAGTCGAATCAGGGGGCATAATGAAAAACTGTTTTTT.

This clonotype was picked up a small number of times. The chain has TRBV5-1 and TRBJ2-5; 12 nucleotides line up with TRBD1. CDR1 and CDR2 from the germline V gene are SGHRS and YFSETQ. Trimming took 4 bases from V and 5 from J; bases not matched to a gene: 6. This CDR3 contains 15 residues. The CDR3 nucleotides read TGCGCCAGCAGCAAGGGACAGGGGGCTTTCGAGACCCAGTACTTC. Residues: CASSKGQGAFETQYF.

In this sample, this clonotype turned up many times. This chain links TRBV4-2 with TRBJ2-3; D gene ambiguous. The germline V gene encodes CDR1 LGHNA and CDR2 YNFKEQ. The CDR3 contains 15 residues. The V end was cut by 4 bases, the J end by 0 bases, with 11 bases between. CDR3 bases: TGTGCCAGCAGCCGTGCAGATACTAGCACAGATACGCAGTATTTT. Protein sequence: CASSRADTSTDTQYF.

This clonotype was seen only a few times. This chain joins TRBV20-1 and TRBJ1-1; D unclear. CDR1 is DFQATT, CDR2 SNEGSKA, per germline (reference sequence). Between the trimmed V and J ends, which lost 3 bases and 8 bases, there was a span of 13 bases. The CDR3 runs to 12 residues. CDR3 in DNA: TGCAGTGCTAGTTGGGGTACCCCCGAAGCTTTCTTT. Amino acids: CSASWGTPEAFF.

This clonotype was seen more than once but under ten times. V gene TRBV25-1 combines with J gene TRBJ2-4; possible D gene TRBD1, 6 bases. This CDR3 contains 15 residues. Per the germline V gene, CDR1 is MGHDK and CDR2 is SYGVNS. Deletions cut 3 bases from V and 5 bases from J, with 14 bases between. CDR3 sequence (DNA): TGTGCCAGCAGTGATTTTGCAGGGGTTGAAAACATTCAGTACTTC. Protein sequence: CASSDFAGVENIQYF.

This chain joins TRBV7-9 and TRBJ1-1, with D possibly being TRBD1 (6 bases). Deletions cut 7 bases from V and 11 bases from J, with 17 bases between. The germline gives CDR1 SEHNR, CDR2 FQNEAQ (reference sequence). The CDR3 has 12 residues. As DNA, the CDR3 is TGTGCCAGCATCCTAAAACAGGGTTCGGCTTTCTTT. Translating it yields CASILKQGSAFF.

This clonotype has a count of ten or more. The gene calls are TRBV29-1 and TRBJ2-3; 9 nucleotides agree with TRBD1. This CDR3 is built from 15 residues. After removal of 6 bases from V and 3 bases from J, the junction contained 10 bases not matched to a gene. Germline V gene data show CDR1 as SQVTM and CDR2 as ANQGSEA. This CDR3 is CSVGKGTGRTDTQYF. The CDR3, as DNA: TGCAGCGTCGGCAAGGGGACAGGGAGGACAGATACGCAGTATTTT.

This clonotype was seen many times. This rearrangement joins TRBV10-3 to TRBJ1-1; 9 bases match TRBD1. The junction had 10 bases not matched to a gene; V was cut back by 4 bases and J by 7 bases. The CDR3 runs to 15 residues. Germline-derived CDR1 and CDR2 are ENHRY and SYGVKD. The CDR3 loop reads CAISGGPGQGFEAFF. In DNA, the CDR3 is TGTGCCATCAGTGGGGGGCCGGGACAGGGATTTGAAGCTTTCTTT.

This clonotype was observed a handful of times. The V and J genes are TRBV5-5 and TRBJ1-1; maybe TRBD1 (5 bases). There are 13 residues in the CDR3. CDR1 SGHKS and CDR2 YYEKEE come from the germline V gene (reference sequence). V was shortened by 0 bases and J by 11 bases, with 14 bases between the two germline ends. The CDR3 nucleotides are TGTGCCAGCAGCTTGGGAGACAGCGGTGGGGCTTTCTTT. Its protein product is CASSLGDSGGAFF.

This clonotype was observed at least ten times. This sequence joins TRBV18 and TRBJ2-4, with D unclear. Looked up from germline, CDR1 is KGHSH and CDR2 is LQKENI. V was cut by 2 bases and J by 7 bases, with 9 bases left in between. The CDR3 is 13 amino acids. CDR3 in DNA: TGTGCCAGCTCACCAGGCTCAAGGAACATTCAGTACTTC. The encoded protein is CASSPGSRNIQYF.

This clonotype occurred a few times. V and J are TRBV24-1 and TRBJ2-2; either TRBD1 or TRBD2 may supply D (5 bases each). The V and J ends lost 4 bases and 4 bases respectively, with 9 bases between them. The CDR3 has 14 residues. Germline assignment: CDR1 KGHDR and CDR2 SFDVKD. CDR3 region: CATSEQGRTGELFF. DNA of the CDR3: TGTGCCACCAGTGAGCAGGGACGCACCGGGGAGCTGTTTTTT.

The V gene is TRBV7-2, the J gene TRBJ2-5; 8 bases agree with TRBD2. This CDR3 comprises 16 residues. Per the germline V gene, CDR1 is SGHTA and CDR2 is FQGNSA. V was clipped by 2 bases and J by 5 bases; unmatched bases: 10. The CDR3 bases are TGTGCCAGCAGCTTAAGCGGGGGTCTTATGGGGGAGACCCAGTACTTC. As protein: CASSLSGGLMGETQYF.

This clonotype was detected ten times or more. The chain's CDR3 is CASMTSGSYEQYF. DNA of the CDR3: TGTGCCAGCATGACTAGCGGGTCCTACGAGCAGTACTTC. The J gene is TRBJ2-7, the V gene TRBV12-3 or TRBV12-4; 10 bases are a match to TRBD2. The length of the CDR3 is 13 residues. With 7 bases clipped from V and 1 base from J, the junction kept 1 base outside the gene matches.

This clonotype was seen only a few times. The genes are TRBV25-1 and TRBJ2-1; 10 bases are a match to TRBD2. Germline CDR1 is MGHDK and CDR2 is SYGVNS. V was pared by 4 bases and J by 6 bases, with 3 bases of the junction left unmatched. This CDR3 region has 14 residues. CDR3 region: CASSVAGGVNEQFF. In DNA form, the CDR3 reads TGTGCCAGCAGTGTAGCGGGGGGAGTCAATGAGCAGTTCTTC.

J is TRBJ2-7 and V is TRBV7-9; TRBD1 agrees at 8 bases. Germline V gives CDR1 SEHNR, CDR2 FQNEAQ (reference sequence). CDR3 length: 14 amino acids. V was clipped by 9 bases and J by 5 bases; unmatched bases: 12. CDR3 coding DNA: TGTGCCAGTCAATCGGGACAGGCTCTCCACGAGCAGTACTTC. As protein: CASQSGQALHEQYF.